This T cell receptor (beta chain) was sequenced in a study of blood T cells in healthy people across ages. Overall study findings and caveats: Researchers judged that diversity estimates from one million T cells fell short of true values.

A second PCR, run for roughly 6 to 11 cycles, used a sample-barcoded 5' primer plus a J-beta primer mix. The template-switch adaptor was a 5' adaptor with 12 random nucleotides. It tagged each cDNA molecule. Individual samples furnished no less than 2.5 million CDR3-containing paired-end reads apiece. TCRdb re-derived calls from the 5' RACE reads in MiXCR, one entry per CDR3 protein. The table records fewer than 800,000 distinct CDR3 sequences, under 25% of them present only once. V was cut by 8 bases and J by 4 bases, with 14 bases left in between. CDR1 is MDHEN, CDR2 SYDVKM, per germline. This CDR3 has 14 amino acids. This clonotype has a handful of counts. As yet, its antigen is unknown.

The sequencing sample was made of blood. This chain uses TRBV28 with TRBJ2-2; D is undetermined. The source of this sequence is a man in his 70s in good health. The CDR3 nucleotides are TGTGCCAGCTCCTCGGCTTGGGGCACCGGGGAGCTGTTTTTT. Translated: CASSSAWGTGELFF.